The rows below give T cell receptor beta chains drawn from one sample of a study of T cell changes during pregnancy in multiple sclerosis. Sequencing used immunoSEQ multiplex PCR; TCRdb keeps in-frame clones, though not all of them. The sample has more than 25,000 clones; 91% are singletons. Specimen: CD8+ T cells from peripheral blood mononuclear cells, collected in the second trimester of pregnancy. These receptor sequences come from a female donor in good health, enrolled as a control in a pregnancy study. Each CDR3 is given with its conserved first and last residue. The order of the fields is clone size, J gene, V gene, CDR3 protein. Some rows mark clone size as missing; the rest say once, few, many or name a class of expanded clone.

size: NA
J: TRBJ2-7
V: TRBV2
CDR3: CASRAGQGSHEQYF

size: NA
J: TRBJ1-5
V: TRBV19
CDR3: CASSLTLQGINQPQHF

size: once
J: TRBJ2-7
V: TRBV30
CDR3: CAWSLSSGTGYEQYF

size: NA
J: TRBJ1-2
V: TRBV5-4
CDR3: CASSLDLTGANYGYTF

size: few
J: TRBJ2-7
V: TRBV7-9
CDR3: CASSSNSPEGAYEQYF

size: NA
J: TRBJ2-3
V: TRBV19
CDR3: CASSTAPNSLAGADTQYF

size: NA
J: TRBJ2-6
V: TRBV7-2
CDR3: CASSLEQGAISGANVLTF

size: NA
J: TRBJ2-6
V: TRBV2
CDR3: CASRGGAGANVLTF

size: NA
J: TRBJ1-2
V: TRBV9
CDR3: CASSATRESQGYTF

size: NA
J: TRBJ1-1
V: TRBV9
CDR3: CASTFSGTGGSEAFF

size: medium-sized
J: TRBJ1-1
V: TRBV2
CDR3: CASSEVQGWTEAFF

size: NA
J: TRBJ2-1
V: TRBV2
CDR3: CASSGHSGGLLYNEQFF

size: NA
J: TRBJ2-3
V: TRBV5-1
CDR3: CASSGASTDTQYF

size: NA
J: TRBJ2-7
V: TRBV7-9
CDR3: CASSLATGGPGEQYF

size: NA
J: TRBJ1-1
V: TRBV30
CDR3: CAWSVDGTGVEAFF

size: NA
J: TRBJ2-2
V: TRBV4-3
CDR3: CASSQVWGGETGELFF

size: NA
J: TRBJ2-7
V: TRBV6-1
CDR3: CASSDLTGDYYEQYF

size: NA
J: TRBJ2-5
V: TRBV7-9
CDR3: CASSLSPQEQETQYF

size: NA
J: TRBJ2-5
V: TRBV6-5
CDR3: CASSYLDNQETQYF

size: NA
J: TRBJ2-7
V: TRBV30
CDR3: CAWEHQGQGEQYF

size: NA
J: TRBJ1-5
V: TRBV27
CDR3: CASRLTGGQGQPQHF

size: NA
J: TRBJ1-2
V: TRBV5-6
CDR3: CASSLWEDRITNGYTF

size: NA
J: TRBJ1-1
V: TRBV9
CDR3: CASSVGRGPGTEAFF

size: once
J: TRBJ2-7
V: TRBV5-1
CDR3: CASSLGSWAYEQYF

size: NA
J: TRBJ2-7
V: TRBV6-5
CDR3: CASSLGTLDEQYF

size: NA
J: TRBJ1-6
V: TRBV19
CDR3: CASSGTANSPLHF

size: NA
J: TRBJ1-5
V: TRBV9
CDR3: CASGAADSNQPQHF

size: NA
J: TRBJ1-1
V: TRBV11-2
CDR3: CATQAEAFF

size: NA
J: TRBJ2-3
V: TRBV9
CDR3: CASRQGMTDTQYF

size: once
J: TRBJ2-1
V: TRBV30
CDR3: CAWSSAGNPSSYNEQFF

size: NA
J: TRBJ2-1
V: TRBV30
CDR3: CAWGGTSFNEQFF

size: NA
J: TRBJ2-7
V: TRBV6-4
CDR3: CASSFGSGGAYEQYF

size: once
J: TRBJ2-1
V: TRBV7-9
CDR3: CASSPPQGVAYNEQFF

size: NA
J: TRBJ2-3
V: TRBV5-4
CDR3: CASRTGTSGGDTQYF

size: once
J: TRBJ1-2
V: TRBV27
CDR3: CASRTGFGYTF

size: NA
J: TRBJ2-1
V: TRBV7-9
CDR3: CASSLGSTSGGNNEQFF

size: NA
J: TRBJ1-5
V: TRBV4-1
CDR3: CASSQVRDIGQPQHF

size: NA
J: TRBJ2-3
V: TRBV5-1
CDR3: CASSGDRGRIDTQYF

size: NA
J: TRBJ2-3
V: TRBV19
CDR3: CASTASGGEATDTQYF

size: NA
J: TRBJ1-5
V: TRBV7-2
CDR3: CASSAGPQPQHF